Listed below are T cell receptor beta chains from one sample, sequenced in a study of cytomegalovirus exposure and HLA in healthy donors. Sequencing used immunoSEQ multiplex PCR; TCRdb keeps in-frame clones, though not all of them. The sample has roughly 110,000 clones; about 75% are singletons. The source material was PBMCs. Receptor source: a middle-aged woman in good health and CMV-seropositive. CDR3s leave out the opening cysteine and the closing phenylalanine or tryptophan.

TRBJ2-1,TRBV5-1,ASRRTGDEQF
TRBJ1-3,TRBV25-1,ASSPTGASGNTIY
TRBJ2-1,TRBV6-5,ASSRRGWKGEQF
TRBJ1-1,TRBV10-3,AISSSTEAF
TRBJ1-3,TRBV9,ASSEGLDRVSGNTIY
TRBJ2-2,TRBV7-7,ASSLMGPVTGELF
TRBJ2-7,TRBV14,ASSQVERGEQY
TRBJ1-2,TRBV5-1,ASSFLPGNLYGYT
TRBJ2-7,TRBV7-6,ASSYQGQGSHEQY
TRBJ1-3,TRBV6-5,ASSSGTGNTIY
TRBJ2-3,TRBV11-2,ASSRTGGRVYGDTQY
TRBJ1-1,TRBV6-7,ASSSPGEGFMNTEAF
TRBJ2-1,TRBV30,AWSGGVGTPF
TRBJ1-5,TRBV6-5,ASSYGGTGNQPQH
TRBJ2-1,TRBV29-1,SVAGQGYEQF
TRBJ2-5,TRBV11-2,ASSLSGRIETQY
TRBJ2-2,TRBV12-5,ASGLWDRANTGELF
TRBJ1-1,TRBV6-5,ASRTQLTGDTEAF
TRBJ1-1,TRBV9,ASSVTGTGNTEAF
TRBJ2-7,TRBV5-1,ASSTAGKEQY
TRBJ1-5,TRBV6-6,ASSLLTGVGNQPQH
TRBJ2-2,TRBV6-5,ASSRVAGELF
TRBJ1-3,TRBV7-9,ASSLVGGLGGTIY
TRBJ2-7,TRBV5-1,ASSEAGPTYEQY
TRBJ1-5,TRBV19,ASSLTGFSNQPQH
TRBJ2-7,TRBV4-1,ASSRGHGDEQY
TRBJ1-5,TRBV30,AWNPLGRNQPQH
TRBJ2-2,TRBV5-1,ASSLAGGSTGELF
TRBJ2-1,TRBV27,ASMIGGGFNEQF
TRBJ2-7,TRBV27,ASRLQGSYEQY
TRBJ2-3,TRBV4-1,ASSHRTGLTDTQY